The subject of this entry is one T cell receptor (beta chain). Its matching antigen is unknown. CDR1 SNHLY and CDR2 FYNNEI come from the germline V gene. The CDR3 contains 15 residues. The V gene lost 3 bases and the J gene lost 3 bases, with 15 bases spanning the gap. The sample belongs to a study of T cell repertoires in cytomegalovirus infection. As for the study in general: Use of recently identified HLA-C-restricted and well-studied HLA-B-restricted CMV epitopes was part of the study. Matching HLA type, along with CMV infection, was indicated by public TCR beta signatures.

Study-level points and caveats: The ex vivo response was dominated by HLA-C-restricted CMV-specific TCR beta clonotypes.

TCRdb reprocessed the reads via MiXCR and lists one record per CDR3 protein. The table has about 110,000 distinct CDR3 sequences, around 45% seen once; the top ten hold 65% to 75%. The chain joins TRBV2 to TRBJ2-7; TRBD2 is a possible D gene (6 bases). This receptor was identified in a human donor in good health (CMV status not recorded). Some clones in this sample may be carry-over from other donors' samples. The material sequenced was CD8+ T cells from cultured PBMCs, taken from culture after CMV antigen stimulation. The CDR3 reads CASSDSTSSGYEQYF. CDR3 nucleotide sequence: TGTGCCAGCAGTGATTCTACTAGCAGCGGCTACGAGCAGTACTTC.